The entry below describes one T cell receptor (beta chain). The antigen is undetermined. Pooled samples include second doses given at about 4 or 12 weeks. The assay was immunoSEQ multiplex PCR, and TCRdb's table has in-frame clones only and misses some. The top ten hold 8% to 10% of the sample, which has around 130,000 clones, about 89% seen once. V gave up 7 bases and J gave up 4 bases, with 8 bases separating them. This CDR3 comprises 12 residues. These data come from a study of T cell responses to AZD1222 COVID-19 vaccine. Study-wide results and caveats: Clonal diversity may have been underestimated, and the donors were mostly white British, with more females than males.

The starting material was peripheral blood, obtained 28 days after the second AZD1222 dose. This chain joins TRBV12-3 or TRBV12-4 and TRBJ1-5, with D uncertain. This TCR was sampled from an adult who received the AZD1222 COVID-19 vaccine. The CDR3 sequence: CASTLNNQPQHF. The CDR3 bases are TGTGCCAGCACCCTAAATAATCAGCCCCAGCATTTT.